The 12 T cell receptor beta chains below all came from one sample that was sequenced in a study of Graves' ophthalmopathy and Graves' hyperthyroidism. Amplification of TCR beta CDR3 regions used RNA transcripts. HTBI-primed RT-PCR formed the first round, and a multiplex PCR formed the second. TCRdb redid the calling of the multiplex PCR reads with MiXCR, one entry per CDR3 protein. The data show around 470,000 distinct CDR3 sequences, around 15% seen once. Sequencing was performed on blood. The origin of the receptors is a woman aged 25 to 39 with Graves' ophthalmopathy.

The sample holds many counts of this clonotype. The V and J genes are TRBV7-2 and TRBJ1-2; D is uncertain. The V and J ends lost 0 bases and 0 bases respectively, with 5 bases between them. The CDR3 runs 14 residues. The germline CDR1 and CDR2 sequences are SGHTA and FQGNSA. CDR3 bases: TGTGCCAGCAGCTTAGCTTCGGCTAACTATGGCTACACCTTC. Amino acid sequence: CASSLASANYGYTF.

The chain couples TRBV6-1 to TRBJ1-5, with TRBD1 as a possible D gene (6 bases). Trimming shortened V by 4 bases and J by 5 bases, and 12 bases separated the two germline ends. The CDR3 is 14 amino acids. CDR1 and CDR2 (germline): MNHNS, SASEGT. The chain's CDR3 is CASSGGDTYQPQHF. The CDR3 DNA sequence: TGTGCCAGCAGTGGGGGGGACACCTATCAGCCCCAGCATTTT.

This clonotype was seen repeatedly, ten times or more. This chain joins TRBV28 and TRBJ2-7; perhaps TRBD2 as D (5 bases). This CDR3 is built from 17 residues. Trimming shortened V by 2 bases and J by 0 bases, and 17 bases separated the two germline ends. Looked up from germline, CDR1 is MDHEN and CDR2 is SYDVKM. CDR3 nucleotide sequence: TGTGCCAGCAGTTTAAGGTTTCCGGCTACTAGCTCCTACGAGCAGTACTTC. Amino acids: CASSLRFPATSSYEQYF.

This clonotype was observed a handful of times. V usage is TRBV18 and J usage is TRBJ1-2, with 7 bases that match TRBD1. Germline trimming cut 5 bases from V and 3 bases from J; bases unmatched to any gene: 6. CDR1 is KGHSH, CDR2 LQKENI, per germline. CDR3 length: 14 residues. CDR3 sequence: CASSFRQGDYGYTF. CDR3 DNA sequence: TGTGCCAGCTCATTCAGACAGGGTGACTATGGCTACACCTTC.

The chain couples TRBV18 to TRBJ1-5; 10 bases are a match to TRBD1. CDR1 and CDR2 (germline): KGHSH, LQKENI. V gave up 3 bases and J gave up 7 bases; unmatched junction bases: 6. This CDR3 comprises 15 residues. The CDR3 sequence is CASSPDGTGDQPQHF. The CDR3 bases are TGTGCCAGCTCACCGGACGGGACAGGGGACCAGCCCCAGCATTTT.

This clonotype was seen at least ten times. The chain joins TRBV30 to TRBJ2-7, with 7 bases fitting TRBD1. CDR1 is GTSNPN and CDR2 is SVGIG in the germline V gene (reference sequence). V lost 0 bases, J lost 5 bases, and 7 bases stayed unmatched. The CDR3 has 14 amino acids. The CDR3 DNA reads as TGTGCCTGGAGTGTTCGGCGCAGGGGGAACGAGCAGTACTTC. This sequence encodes CAWSVRRRGNEQYF.

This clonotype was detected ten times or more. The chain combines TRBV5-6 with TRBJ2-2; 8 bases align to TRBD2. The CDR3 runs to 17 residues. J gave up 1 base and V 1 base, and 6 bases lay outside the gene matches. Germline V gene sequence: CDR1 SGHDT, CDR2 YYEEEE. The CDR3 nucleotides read TGTGCCAGCAGCTTGTTCAAACTAGCGGTGAACACCGGGGAGCTGTTTTTT. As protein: CASSLFKLAVNTGELFF.

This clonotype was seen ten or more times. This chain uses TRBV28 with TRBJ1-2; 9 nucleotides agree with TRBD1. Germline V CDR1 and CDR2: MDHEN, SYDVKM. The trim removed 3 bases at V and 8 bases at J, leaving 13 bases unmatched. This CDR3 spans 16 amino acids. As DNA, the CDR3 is TGTGCCAGCAGTTTTGAGGACAGGGGACCCGTGGGCGGCTACACCTTC. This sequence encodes CASSFEDRGPVGGYTF.

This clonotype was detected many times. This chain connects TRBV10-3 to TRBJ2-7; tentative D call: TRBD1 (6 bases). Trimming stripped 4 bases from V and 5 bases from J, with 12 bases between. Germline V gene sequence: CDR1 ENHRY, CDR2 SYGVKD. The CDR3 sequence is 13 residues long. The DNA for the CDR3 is TGTGCCATCAGTGTAGGGGGTAGGAACGAGCAGTACTTC. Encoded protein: CAISVGGRNEQYF.

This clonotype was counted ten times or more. The CDR3 protein is CASNGLAGSSYEQYF. The CDR3 DNA reads as TGTGCCAGCAACGGCTTAGCGGGGAGCTCCTACGAGCAGTACTTC. V gene TRBV27 combines with J gene TRBJ2-7; TRBD2 aligns across 8 bases. Per the germline V gene, CDR1 is MNHEY and CDR2 is SMNVEV (reference sequence). V gave up 7 bases and J gave up 0 bases; unmatched junction bases: 8. CDR3 length: 15 amino acids.

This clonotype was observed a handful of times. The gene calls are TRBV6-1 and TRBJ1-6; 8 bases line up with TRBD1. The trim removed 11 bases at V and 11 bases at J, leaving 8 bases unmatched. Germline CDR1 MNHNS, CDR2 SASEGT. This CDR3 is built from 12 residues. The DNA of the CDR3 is TGTGCCGGAGGGGACAGGTGGGCACCCCTCCACTTT. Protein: CAGGDRWAPLHF.

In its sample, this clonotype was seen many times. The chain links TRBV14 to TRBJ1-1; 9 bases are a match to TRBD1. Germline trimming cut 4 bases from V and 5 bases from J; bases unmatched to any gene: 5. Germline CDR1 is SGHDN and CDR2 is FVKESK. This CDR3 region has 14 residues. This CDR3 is CASSRTGGRTEAFF. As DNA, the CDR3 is TGTGCCAGCAGCCGAACAGGGGGCAGGACTGAAGCTTTCTTT.